This T cell receptor beta chain stems from a study of blood T cell repertoires in COVID-19. Study details: The samples span acute and convalescent COVID-19 from the United States, Italy and Spain.

Per the authors' pipeline: Estimated nucleated cell counts came from reference gene primer amplification. TCRdb's table, derived via immunoSEQ multiplex PCR, lists solely in-frame clones and lacks some. D and trimming were read from the DNA, whereas the V and J calls and clone size are those reported in that table. The table lists around 430,000 clones, approximately 90% of them singletons, with roughly 9.4% in the top ten. V lost 6 bases and J lost 6; bases outside the gene matches: 8. The CDR3 totals 15 residues. The V gene's germline CDR1 is SGHRS and CDR2 YFSETQ. This sequence originates from a woman aged 50 to 60 who had recovered from COVID-19. V gene TRBV5-1 combines with J gene TRBJ1-6; 8 bases are shared with TRBD1. The specimen was PBMCs or T cells enriched from blood (not recorded which). This chain's CDR3 is CASTLEDRANSPLHF. CDR3 nucleotides: TGCGCCAGCACCTTAGAGGACAGGGCTAATTCACCCCTCCACTTT.